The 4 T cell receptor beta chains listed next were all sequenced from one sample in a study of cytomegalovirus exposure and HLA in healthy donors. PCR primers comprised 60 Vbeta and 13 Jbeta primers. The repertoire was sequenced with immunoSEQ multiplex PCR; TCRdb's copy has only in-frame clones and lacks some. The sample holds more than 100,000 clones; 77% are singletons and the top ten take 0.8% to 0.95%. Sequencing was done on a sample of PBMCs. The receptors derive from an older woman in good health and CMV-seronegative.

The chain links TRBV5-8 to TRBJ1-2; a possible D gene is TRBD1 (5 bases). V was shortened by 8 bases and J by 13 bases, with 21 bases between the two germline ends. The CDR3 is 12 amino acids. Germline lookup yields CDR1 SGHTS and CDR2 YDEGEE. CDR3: CARFDRKKVLTF. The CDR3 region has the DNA TGTGCCAGGTTCGACAGAAAAAAGGTCCTCACCTTC.

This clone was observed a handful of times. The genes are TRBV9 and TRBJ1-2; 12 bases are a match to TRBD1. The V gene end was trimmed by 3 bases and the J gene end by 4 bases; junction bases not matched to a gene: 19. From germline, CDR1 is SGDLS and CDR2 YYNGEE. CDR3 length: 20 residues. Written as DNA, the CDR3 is TGTGCCAGCAGCGGTAGAGCCCCCGGGACAGGGGGCTTCTCCCTCTATGGCTACACCTTC. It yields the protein CASSGRAPGTGGFSLYGYTF.

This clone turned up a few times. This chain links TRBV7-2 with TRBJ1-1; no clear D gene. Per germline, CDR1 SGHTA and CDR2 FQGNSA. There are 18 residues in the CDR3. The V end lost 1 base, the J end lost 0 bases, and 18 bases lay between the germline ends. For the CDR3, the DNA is TGTGCCAGCAGCTTAGGTCCCCGACACAGCAGTTTGAACACTGAAGCTTTCTTT. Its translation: CASSLGPRHSSLNTEAFF.

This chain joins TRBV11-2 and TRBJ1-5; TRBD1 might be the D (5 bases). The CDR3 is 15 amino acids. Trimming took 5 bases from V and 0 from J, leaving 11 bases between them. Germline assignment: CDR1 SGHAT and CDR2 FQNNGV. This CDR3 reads CASSPGGISNQPQHF. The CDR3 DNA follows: TGTGCCAGCAGCCCGGGGGGGATTAGCAATCAGCCCCAGCATTTT.